The 30 T cell receptor beta chains reported below all come from one sample, sequenced in a study of T cell responses to AZD1222 COVID-19 vaccine. Here immunoSEQ multiplex PCR was the method, and the copy in TCRdb shows in-frame clones only, minus some. Here the sample spans 100,000 to 150,000 clones, under 90% being singletons. Here the sequenced sample was peripheral blood, taken on day 0 of AZD1222 vaccination. The receptors stem from an adult in good health.

The V gene is TRBV21-1, the J gene TRBJ2-7; TRBD2, the table's D call, was not compared with the DNA. TRBV21-1 is reported as a pseudogene. The CDR3 covers 16 residues. For the CDR3, the DNA is TGTGCCAGCAGATCAAATACTAGCGGGGGCCCCACCGAGCAGTACTTC. Amino acid sequence: CASRSNTSGGPTEQYF.

This rearrangement joins TRBV4-1 to TRBJ1-2; D ambiguous. Trimming shortened V by 2 bases and J by 4 bases, and 14 bases separated the two germline ends. There are 15 residues in the CDR3. Germline V CDR1 and CDR2: MGHRA, YSYEKL. CDR3 residues: CASSQRQGLGYGYTF. CDR3 coding DNA: TGCGCCAGCAGCCAACGTCAAGGGCTAGGCTATGGCTACACCTTC.

This sequence joins TRBV18 and TRBJ1-6, with TRBD1 matching over 12 bases. This CDR3 has 18 residues. Germline CDR1 KGHSH, CDR2 LQKENI. V lost 2 bases, J lost 2 bases, and 4 bases stayed unmatched. The CDR3 here is CASSPGGQGATYNSPLHF. The CDR3 DNA reads as TGTGCCAGCTCACCAGGGGGACAGGGGGCCACCTATAATTCACCCCTCCACTTT.

The chain uses TRBV7-2 and TRBJ1-2, with unresolved D. Germline assignment: CDR1 SGHTA and CDR2 FQGNSA. V was cut by 3 bases and J by 0 bases, with 11 bases left in between. The CDR3 length is 15 residues. CDR3 DNA: TGTGCCAGCAGCTTTGCCCGGGGATCTAACTATGGCTACACCTTC. This gives the protein CASSFARGSNYGYTF.

CDR3 region: CASSLSGANYGYTF. Here the CDR3 DNA reads TGTGCCAGCAGTTTGTCGGGAGCTAACTATGGCTACACCTTC. V gene TRBV6-5 combines with J gene TRBJ1-2; no clear D. The CDR3 extends over 14 amino acids. V was shortened by 4 bases and J by 0 bases, with 9 bases between the two germline ends. Germline V gene sequence: CDR1 MNHEY, CDR2 SVGAGI.

The CDR3 is CASTIQYSNQPQHF. CDR3 nucleotides: TGTGCCAGCACCATTCAGTATAGCAATCAGCCCCAGCATTTT. V gene TRBV6-6 combines with J gene TRBJ1-5; no clear D gene. The V end was cut by 7 bases, the J end by 0 bases, with 10 bases between. Germline CDR1 reads MNHNY; CDR2 reads SVGAGI (reference sequence). The CDR3 is made up of 14 amino acids.

Notes on this clone: Other DNA sequences within the sample encode an identical CDR3. This chain connects TRBV3-1 (or the pseudogene TRBV3-2) to TRBJ1-4; 8 bases fit TRBD1. Germline loops: CDR1 LGHDT, CDR2 YNNKEL (reference sequence). The length of the CDR3 is 14 residues. Trimming took 4 bases from V and 2 from J; bases not matched to a gene: 0. The CDR3 spells CASSRTGTNEKLFF. As DNA, the CDR3 is TGTGCCAGCAGCCGGACAGGGACTAATGAAAAACTGTTTTTT.

The chain joins TRBV5-1 to TRBJ2-1, with TRBD2 matching over 9 bases. V was pared by 1 base and J by 2 bases, with 4 bases of the junction left unmatched. The length of the CDR3 is 16 residues. Germline CDR1 SGHRS, CDR2 YFSETQ. Written as DNA, the CDR3 is TGCGCCAGCAGCTTGCAGGGCGGGGGGGCCTACAATGAGCAGTTCTTC. Translated, it gives CASSLQGGGAYNEQFF.

This clone was counted a single time. The genes are TRBV19 and TRBJ1-2; D possibly corresponds to TRBD1 (5 bases). The CDR3 is 13 residues long. The V gene lost 5 bases and the J gene lost 7 bases, with 14 bases spanning the gap. Per germline, CDR1 LNHDA and CDR2 SQIVND (reference sequence). CDR3 amino acids: CASSSGTPLGYTF. The DNA of the CDR3 is TGTGCCAGTAGTTCCGGGACTCCTCTTGGCTACACCTTC.

The V and J genes are TRBV7-2 and TRBJ1-2; 7 bases agree with TRBD1. The junction had 6 bases not matched to a gene; V was cut back by 0 bases and J by 5 bases. The CDR3 totals 15 residues. Germline V gives CDR1 SGHTA, CDR2 FQGNSA. For the CDR3, the DNA is TGTGCCAGCAGCTTAGCGACCGGGACAGCTTATGGCTACACCTTC. Translated, it gives CASSLATGTAYGYTF.

The rearrangement joins TRBV19 to TRBJ1-6, with D possibly TRBD1 on 6 matching bases. This CDR3 spans 15 amino acids. Trimming pared 0 bases from V and 7 bases from J, leaving 10 bases between. Per germline, CDR1 LNHDA and CDR2 SQIVND (reference sequence). The CDR3 sequence: CASSIEGARNSPLHF. The DNA for the CDR3 is TGTGCCAGTAGTATAGAGGGGGCCCGGAATTCACCCCTCCACTTT.

The chain employs TRBV9 and TRBJ2-3, with 8 bases fitting TRBD2. The CDR3 has 16 amino acids. The V and J ends lost 1 base and 1 base, in that order; junction bases with no gene match: 5. Germline values: CDR1 SGDLS, CDR2 YYNGEE. CDR3 nucleotide sequence: TGTGCCAGCAGCGTAAGTAGCGGGGCCGGCACAGATACGCAGTATTTT. Protein: CASSVSSGAGTDTQYF.

This chain joins TRBV19 and TRBJ2-1; D gene uncertain. V lost 6 bases and J 0 bases, leaving 15 bases between the germline ends. The CDR3 has 16 amino acids. Germline V CDR1 and CDR2: LNHDA, SQIVND (reference sequence). DNA of the CDR3: TGTGCCAGTAGCCGGGCCCCTCAGAGCTCCTACAATGAGCAGTTCTTC. Translating it yields CASSRAPQSSYNEQFF.

The rearrangement joins TRBV19 to TRBJ1-1; the match to TRBD1 covers 9 bases. CDR1 LNHDA and CDR2 SQIVND come from the germline V gene (reference sequence). Trimming cost V 9 bases and J 11 bases; bases outside gene matches: 13. The CDR3 extends over 13 amino acids. The CDR3: CASRGQGGVWAFF. The CDR3 DNA reads as TGTGCCAGCCGGGGACAGGGTGGGGTTTGGGCTTTCTTT.

The J gene is TRBJ1-4, the V gene TRBV29-1; a possible D gene is TRBD1 (5 bases). V lost 5 bases to trimming and J lost 8 bases, with 15 bases between them. Germline V gives CDR1 SQVTM, CDR2 ANQGSEA. The length of the CDR3 is 13 residues. This CDR3 reads CSVTGLRGEKLFF. In DNA, the CDR3 is TGCAGCGTTACGGGACTCCGAGGAGAAAAACTGTTTTTT.

The chain joins TRBV28 to TRBJ1-1; D not resolved. This CDR3 comprises 13 residues. Trimming cost V 3 bases and J 4 bases, with 9 bases left between them. In germline, CDR1 is MDHEN, CDR2 SYDVKM. The CDR3 DNA reads TGTGCCAGCAGTTTTTGGCCCCTCACTGAAGCTTTCTTT. This sequence encodes CASSFWPLTEAFF.

This sequence joins TRBV7-9 and TRBJ1-3; unclear D gene. The CDR3 extends over 14 amino acids. Germline V gene sequence: CDR1 SEHNR, CDR2 FQNEAQ (reference sequence). The ends were cut back, 3 bases at V and 2 bases at J, with 8 bases in the middle. DNA for the CDR3: TGTGCCAGCAGCTTGGGCACAACTGGAAACACCATATATTTT. This gives the protein CASSLGTTGNTIYF.

The chain combines TRBV10-3 with TRBJ2-7; D not resolved. Looked up from germline, CDR1 is ENHRY and CDR2 is SYGVKD. The CDR3 sequence is 11 residues long. The V end lost 11 bases, the J end lost 0 bases, and 8 bases lay between the germline ends. The DNA for the CDR3 is TGTGCCGTAGGCGGCTCCTACGAGCAGTACTTC. Translated, it gives CAVGGSYEQYF.

J is TRBJ2-3 and V is TRBV5-4; D unresolved. Germline V lookup: CDR1 SGHNT, CDR2 YYREEE (reference sequence). The CDR3 covers 13 residues. The germline V and J ends were trimmed by 0 bases and 0 bases, with 2 bases remaining between them. CDR3 loop: CASSLDSTDTQYF. The CDR3 bases are TGTGCCAGCAGCTTGGACAGCACAGATACGCAGTATTTT.

V gene TRBV18 combines with J gene TRBJ1-1, with D maybe TRBD1 (5 bases). Per germline, CDR1 KGHSH and CDR2 LQKENI. V lost 4 bases to trimming and J lost 5 bases, with 17 bases between them. CDR3 size: 15 residues. CDR3 protein: CASSLKLGTETEAFF. The DNA for the CDR3 is TGTGCCAGCTCACTAAAACTCGGGACGGAAACTGAAGCTTTCTTT.

The V gene is TRBV7-9, the J gene TRBJ2-7; the D is unclear. Trimming left V 3 bases short and J 2 bases short, with 8 bases between. The CDR3 runs 13 residues. Germline assignment: CDR1 SEHNR and CDR2 FQNEAQ (reference sequence). CDR3 DNA: TGTGCCAGCAGCTTCGGAGCCGCCTACGAGCAGTACTTC. It specifies CASSFGAAYEQYF.

The CDR3 sequence is CASRLEGGSDAKNIQYF. The CDR3, as DNA: TGTGCCAGCAGGCTCGAGGGTGGGAGCGACGCCAAAAACATTCAGTACTTC. The chain couples TRBV4-2 to TRBJ2-4, with D possibly matching TRBD2 (5 bases). The germline CDR1 and CDR2 sequences are LGHNA and YNFKEQ. This CDR3 region has 17 residues. V lost 6 bases to trimming and J lost 1 base, with 19 bases between them.

J is TRBJ2-1 and V is TRBV5-8; 11 positions agree with TRBD2. Germline V gene lookup returns CDR1 SGHTS and CDR2 YDEGEE. The V and J ends lost 0 bases and 2 bases, in that order; junction bases with no gene match: 7. CDR3 length: 18 residues. Here the CDR3 reads CASSLAGTSGNTYNEQFF. The CDR3 nucleotides are TGTGCCAGCAGCTTGGCCGGGACTAGCGGAAATACCTACAATGAGCAGTTCTTC.

The J gene is TRBJ2-7, the V gene TRBV6-2 or TRBV6-3; 9 bases agree with TRBD1. V shed 0 bases, J shed 2 bases, and the junction held 14 bases outside the gene matches. Germline CDR1 and CDR2: MNHEY and SVGEGT. The CDR3 runs to 19 residues. DNA of the CDR3: TGTGCCAGCAGTTACTCACTTTCTGGGACAGGGACCGTCACCTACGAGCAGTACTTC. It yields the protein CASSYSLSGTGTVTYEQYF.

This clone was recorded a few times. The chain has TRBV10-3 and TRBJ2-1, with TRBD2 identical over 15 bases. With V trimmed by 6 bases and J by 7 bases, 7 bases remained unmatched. CDR3 length: 16 residues. CDR1 ENHRY and CDR2 SYGVKD come from the germline V gene. The CDR3: CAISLGLAGGTNEQFF. CDR3 in DNA: TGTGCCATCAGCCTAGGACTAGCGGGGGGGACTAATGAGCAGTTCTTC.

This chain uses TRBV20-1 with TRBJ1-2; D is uncertain. CDR1 and CDR2 (germline): DFQATT, SNEGSKA (reference sequence). With 3 bases removed from V and 3 bases from J, the gap between germline ends came to 2 bases. The length of the CDR3 is 10 residues. CDR3 sequence: CSASHYGYTF. CDR3 DNA sequence: TGCAGTGCTAGTCACTATGGCTACACCTTC.

The chain is built from TRBV2 and TRBJ1-2, with 8 bases matching TRBD1. This CDR3 comprises 14 residues. After removal of 7 bases from V and 4 bases from J, the junction contained 8 bases not matched to a gene. CDR1 and CDR2 from the germline V gene are SNHLY and FYNNEI. CDR3 region: CASMRRTGTYGYTF. As DNA, the CDR3 is TGTGCCAGCATGAGAAGGACAGGGACCTATGGCTACACCTTC. The variable domain in full, completed from reference TRBV2 and TRBJ1-2, reads EPEVTQTPSHQVTQMGQEVILRCVPISNHLYFYWYRQILGQKVEFLVSFYNNEISEKSEIFDDQFSVERPDGSNFTLKIRSTKLEDSAMYFCASMRRTGTYGYTFGSGTRLTVV.

The gene calls are TRBV9 and TRBJ1-2, with D possibly being TRBD1 (6 bases). The germline V gene has CDR1 SGDLS and CDR2 YYNGEE. The V and J ends lost 4 bases and 5 bases respectively, with 12 bases between them. This CDR3 spans 13 amino acids. This chain's CDR3 is CASSSYRDYGYTF. The CDR3 DNA reads TGTGCCAGCAGCTCCTACAGGGATTATGGCTACACCTTC.

The V call is TRBV5-1, the J call TRBJ2-3; the D call may be TRBD1 or TRBD2 (6 bases each). V dropped 5 bases and J dropped 6 bases, with 19 bases sitting between them. CDR1 SGHRS and CDR2 YFSETQ come from the germline V gene. The CDR3 contains 15 residues. The CDR3 DNA reads as TGCGCCAGCAGTTCGACCCCGGACAGCGGGGATACGCAGTATTTT. Encoded protein: CASSSTPDSGDTQYF.

The chain carries TRBV30 and TRBJ2-5; maybe TRBD2 (7 bases). Germline assignment: CDR1 GTSNPN and CDR2 SVGIG (reference sequence). This CDR3 has 14 amino acids. Between the trimmed V and J ends, which lost 0 bases and 4 bases, there was a span of 12 bases. The CDR3 region has the DNA TGTGCCTGGAGTGTTGGCGCGGGGGCAGAGACCCAGTACTTC. Its translation: CAWSVGAGAETQYF.